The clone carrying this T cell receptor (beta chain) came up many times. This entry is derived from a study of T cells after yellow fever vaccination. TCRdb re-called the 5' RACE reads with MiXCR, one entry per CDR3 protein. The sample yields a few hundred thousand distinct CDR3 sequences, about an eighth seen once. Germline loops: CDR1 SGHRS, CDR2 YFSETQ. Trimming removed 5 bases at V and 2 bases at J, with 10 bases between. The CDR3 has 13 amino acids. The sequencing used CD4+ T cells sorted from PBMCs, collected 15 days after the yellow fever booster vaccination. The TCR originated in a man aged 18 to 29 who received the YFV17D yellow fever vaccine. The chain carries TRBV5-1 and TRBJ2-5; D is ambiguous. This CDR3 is CASSLTAQETQYF. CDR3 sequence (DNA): TGCGCCAGCAGTCTAACCGCTCAAGAGACCCAGTACTTC. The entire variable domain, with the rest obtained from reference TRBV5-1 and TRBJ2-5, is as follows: KAGVTQTPRYLIKTRGQQVTLSCSPISGHRSVSWYQQTPGQGLQFLFEYFSETQRNKGNFPGRFSGRQFSNSRSEMNVSTLELGDSALYLCASSLTAQETQYFGPGTRLLVL.